The TCR beta chain under discussion was sequenced for a study of OX40 agonist ivuxolimab in advanced cancers. To note about this clone: Its target is not known.

This CDR3 comprises 14 residues. CDR1 is SGHRS, CDR2 YFSETQ, per germline. V dropped 0 bases and J dropped 6; count of bases not matched to a gene: 5. General study results and limits: Certain nonresponders likewise exhibited a low normalized T-cell clonal expansion.

Here immunoSEQ multiplex PCR was the method, and the copy in TCRdb shows in-frame clones only, minus some. In the table there are about 49,000 clones, about 75% of which are singletons. This chain connects TRBV5-1 to TRBJ1-1; 7 bases fit TRBD1. The TCR originated in an adult with an advanced solid tumor such as melanoma, head and neck, liver or kidney cancer. Source: CD4+ or CD8+ T cells sorted from blood, taken in a trial of the OX40 agonist ivuxolimab. The chain's CDR3 is CASSLVGGTAEAFF. The CDR3 DNA reads as TGCGCCAGCAGCTTGGTCGGGGGGACAGCTGAAGCTTTCTTT.